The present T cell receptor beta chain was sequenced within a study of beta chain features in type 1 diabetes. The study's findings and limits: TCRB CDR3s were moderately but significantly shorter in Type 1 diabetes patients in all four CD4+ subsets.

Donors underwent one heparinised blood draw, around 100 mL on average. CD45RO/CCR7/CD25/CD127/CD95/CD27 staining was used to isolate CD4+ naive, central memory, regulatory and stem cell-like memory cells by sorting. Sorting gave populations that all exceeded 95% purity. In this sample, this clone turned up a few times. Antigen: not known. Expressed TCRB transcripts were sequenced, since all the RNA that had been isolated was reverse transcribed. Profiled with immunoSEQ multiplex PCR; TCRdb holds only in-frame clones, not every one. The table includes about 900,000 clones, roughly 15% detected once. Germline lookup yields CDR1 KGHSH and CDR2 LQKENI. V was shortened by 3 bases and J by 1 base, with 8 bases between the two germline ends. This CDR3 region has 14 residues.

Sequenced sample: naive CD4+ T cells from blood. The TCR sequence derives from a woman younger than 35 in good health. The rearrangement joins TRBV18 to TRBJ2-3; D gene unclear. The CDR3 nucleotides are TGTGCCAGCTCACCCCAACGGGGCACAGATACGCAGTATTTT. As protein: CASSPQRGTDTQYF.